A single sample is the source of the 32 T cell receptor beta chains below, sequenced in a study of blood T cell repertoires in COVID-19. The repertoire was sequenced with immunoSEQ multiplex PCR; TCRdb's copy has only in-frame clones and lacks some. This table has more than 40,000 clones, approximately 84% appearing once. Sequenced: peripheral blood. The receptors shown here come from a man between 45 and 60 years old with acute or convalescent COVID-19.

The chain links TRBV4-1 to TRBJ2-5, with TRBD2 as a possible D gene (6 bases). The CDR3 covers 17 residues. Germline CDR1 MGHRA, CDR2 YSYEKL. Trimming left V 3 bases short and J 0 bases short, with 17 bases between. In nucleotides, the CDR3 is TGCGCCAGCAGCCAGGCGACTAGTCTAACGCACCAAGAGACCCAGTACTTC. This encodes CASSQATSLTHQETQYF.

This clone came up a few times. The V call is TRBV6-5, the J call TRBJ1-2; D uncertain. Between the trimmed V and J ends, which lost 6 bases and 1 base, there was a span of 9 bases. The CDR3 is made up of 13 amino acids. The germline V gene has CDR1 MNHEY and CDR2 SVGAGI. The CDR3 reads CASSATVNYGYTF. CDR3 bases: TGTGCCAGCAGCGCCACAGTTAACTATGGCTACACCTTC.

The CDR3 is CASSPSSAGNTIYF. For the CDR3, the DNA is TGTGCCAGCAGCCCCTCCTCGGCTGGAAACACCATATATTTT. The chain couples TRBV3-1 (or the pseudogene TRBV3-2) to TRBJ1-3; D is unresolved. CDR3 length equals 14 residues. V was shortened by 4 bases and J by 2 bases, with 9 bases between the two germline ends. Per germline, CDR1 LGHDT and CDR2 YNNKEL (reference sequence).

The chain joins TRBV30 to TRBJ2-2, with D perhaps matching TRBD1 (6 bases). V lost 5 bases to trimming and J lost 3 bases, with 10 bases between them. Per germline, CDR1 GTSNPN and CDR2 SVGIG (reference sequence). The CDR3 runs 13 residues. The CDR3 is CAWGGVYTGELFF. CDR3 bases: TGTGCCTGGGGGGGCGTCTACACCGGGGAGCTGTTTTTT. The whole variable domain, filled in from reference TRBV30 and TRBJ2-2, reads SQTIHQWPATLVQPVGSPLSLECTVEGTSNPNLYWYRQAAGRGLQLLFYSVGIGQISSEVPQNLSASRPQDRQFILSSKKLLLSDSGFYLCAWGGVYTGELFFGEGSRLTVL.

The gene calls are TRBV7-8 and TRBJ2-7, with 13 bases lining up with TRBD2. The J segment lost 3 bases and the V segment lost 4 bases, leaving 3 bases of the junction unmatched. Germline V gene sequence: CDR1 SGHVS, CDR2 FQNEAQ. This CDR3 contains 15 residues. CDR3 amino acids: CASSWGLAGSYEQYF. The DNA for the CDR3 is TGTGCCAGCAGCTGGGGACTAGCGGGGAGCTACGAGCAGTACTTC.

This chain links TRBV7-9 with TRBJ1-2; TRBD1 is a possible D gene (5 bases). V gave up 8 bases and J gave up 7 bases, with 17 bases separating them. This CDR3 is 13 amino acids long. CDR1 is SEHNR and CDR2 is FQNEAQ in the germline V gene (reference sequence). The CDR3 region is CASERVGRGGYTF. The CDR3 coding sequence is TGTGCCAGCGAAAGGGTCGGAAGGGGTGGCTACACCTTC.

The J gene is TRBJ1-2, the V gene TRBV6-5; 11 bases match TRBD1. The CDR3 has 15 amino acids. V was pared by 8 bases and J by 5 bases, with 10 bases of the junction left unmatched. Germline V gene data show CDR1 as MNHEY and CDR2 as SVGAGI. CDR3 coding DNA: TGTGCCAGCTGGGAGGGCGGGACAGGGGGTTATGGCTACACCTTC. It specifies CASWEGGTGGYGYTF.

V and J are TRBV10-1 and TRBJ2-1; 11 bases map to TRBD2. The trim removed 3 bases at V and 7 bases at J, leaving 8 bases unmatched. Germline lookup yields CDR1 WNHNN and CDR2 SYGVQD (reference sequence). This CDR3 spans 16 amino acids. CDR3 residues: CASSDQGRLAGNEQFF. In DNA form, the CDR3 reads TGCGCCAGCAGTGACCAAGGGAGACTAGCGGGAAATGAGCAGTTCTTC.

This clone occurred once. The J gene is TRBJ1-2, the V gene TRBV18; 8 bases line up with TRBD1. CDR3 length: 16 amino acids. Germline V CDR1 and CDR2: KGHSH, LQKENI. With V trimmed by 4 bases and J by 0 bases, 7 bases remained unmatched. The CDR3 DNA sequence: TGTGCCAGCTCACTTGGACAGGGTTCATCTAACTATGGCTACACCTTC. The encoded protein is CASSLGQGSSNYGYTF.

This CDR3 is CASSLFRGSYNSPLHF. The CDR3 DNA is TGTGCCAGCAGCTTGTTTAGGGGCTCCTATAATTCACCCCTCCACTTT. The gene calls are TRBV5-8 and TRBJ1-6; D possibly corresponds to TRBD1 (5 bases). Per the germline V gene, CDR1 is SGHTS and CDR2 is YDEGEE. V gave up 1 base and J gave up 0 bases, with 8 bases separating them. The CDR3 is made up of 16 amino acids.

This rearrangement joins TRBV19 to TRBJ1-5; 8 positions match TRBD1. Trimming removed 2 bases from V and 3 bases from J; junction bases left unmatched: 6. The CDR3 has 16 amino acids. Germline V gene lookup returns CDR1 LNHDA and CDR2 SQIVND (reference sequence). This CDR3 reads CASSIQGAYLNQPQHF. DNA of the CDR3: TGTGCCAGTAGTATACAGGGGGCTTACCTCAATCAGCCCCAGCATTTT.

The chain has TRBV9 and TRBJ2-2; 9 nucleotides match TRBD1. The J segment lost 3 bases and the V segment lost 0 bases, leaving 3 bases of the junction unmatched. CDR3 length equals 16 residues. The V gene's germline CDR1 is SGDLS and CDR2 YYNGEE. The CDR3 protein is CASSVARTGDTGELFF. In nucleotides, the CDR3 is TGTGCCAGCAGCGTAGCAAGGACAGGGGACACCGGGGAGCTGTTTTTT.

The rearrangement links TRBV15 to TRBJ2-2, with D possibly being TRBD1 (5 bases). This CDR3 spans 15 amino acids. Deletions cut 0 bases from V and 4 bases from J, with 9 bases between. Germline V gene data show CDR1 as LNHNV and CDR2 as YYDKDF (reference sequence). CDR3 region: CATSRDRVGTGELFF. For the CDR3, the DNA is TGTGCCACCAGCAGAGACAGGGTTGGCACCGGGGAGCTGTTTTTT.

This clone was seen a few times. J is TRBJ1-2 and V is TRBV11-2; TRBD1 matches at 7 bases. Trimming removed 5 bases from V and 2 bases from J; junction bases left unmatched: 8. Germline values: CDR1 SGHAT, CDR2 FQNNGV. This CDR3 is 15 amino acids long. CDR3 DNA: TGTGCCAGCAGCCCGACAGGGATGCGAAACTATGGCTACACCTTC. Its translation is CASSPTGMRNYGYTF.

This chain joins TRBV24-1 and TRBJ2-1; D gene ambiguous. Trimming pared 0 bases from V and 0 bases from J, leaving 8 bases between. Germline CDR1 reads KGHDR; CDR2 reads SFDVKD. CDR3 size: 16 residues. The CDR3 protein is CATSDLSTSSYNEQFF. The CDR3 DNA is TGTGCCACCAGTGATTTGAGCACGAGCTCCTACAATGAGCAGTTCTTC.

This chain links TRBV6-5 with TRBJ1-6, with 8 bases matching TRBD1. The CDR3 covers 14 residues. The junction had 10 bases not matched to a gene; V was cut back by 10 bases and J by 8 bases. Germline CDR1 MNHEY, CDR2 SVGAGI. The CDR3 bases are TGTGCCAAAAGAGCAGGGGGCTTGGATTCACCCCTCCACTTT. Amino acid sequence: CAKRAGGLDSPLHF.

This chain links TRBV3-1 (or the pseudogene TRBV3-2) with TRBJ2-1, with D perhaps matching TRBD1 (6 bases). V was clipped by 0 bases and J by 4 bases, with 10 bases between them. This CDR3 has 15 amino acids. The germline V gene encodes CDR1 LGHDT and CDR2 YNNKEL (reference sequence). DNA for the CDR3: TGTGCCAGCAGCCAAGAATGGGGGACATACAATGAGCAGTTCTTC. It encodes CASSQEWGTYNEQFF.

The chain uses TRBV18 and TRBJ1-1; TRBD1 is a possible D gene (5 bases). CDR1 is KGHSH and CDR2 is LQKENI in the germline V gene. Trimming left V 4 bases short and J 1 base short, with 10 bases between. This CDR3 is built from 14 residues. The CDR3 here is CASSLRQKNTEAFF. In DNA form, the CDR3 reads TGTGCCAGCTCACTGCGACAGAAGAACACTGAAGCTTTCTTT.

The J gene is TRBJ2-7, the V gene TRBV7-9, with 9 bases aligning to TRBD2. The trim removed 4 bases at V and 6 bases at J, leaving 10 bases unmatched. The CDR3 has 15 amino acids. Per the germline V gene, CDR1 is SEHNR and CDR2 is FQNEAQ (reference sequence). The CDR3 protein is CASSSIAGAGREQYF. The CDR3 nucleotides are TGTGCCAGCAGCTCAATAGCGGGAGCAGGGCGCGAGCAGTACTTC.

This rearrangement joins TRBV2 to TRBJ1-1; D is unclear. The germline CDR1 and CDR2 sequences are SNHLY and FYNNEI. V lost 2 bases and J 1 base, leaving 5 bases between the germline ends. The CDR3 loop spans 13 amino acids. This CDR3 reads CASSEYKNTEAFF. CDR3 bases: TGTGCCAGCAGTGAATATAAGAACACTGAAGCTTTCTTT.

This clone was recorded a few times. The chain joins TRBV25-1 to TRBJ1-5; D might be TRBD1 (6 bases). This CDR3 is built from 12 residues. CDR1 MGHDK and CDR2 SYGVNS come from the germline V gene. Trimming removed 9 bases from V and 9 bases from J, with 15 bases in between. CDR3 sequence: CASRTGSGPQHF. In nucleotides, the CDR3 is TGTGCCAGTCGTACAGGGTCGGGGCCCCAGCATTTT.

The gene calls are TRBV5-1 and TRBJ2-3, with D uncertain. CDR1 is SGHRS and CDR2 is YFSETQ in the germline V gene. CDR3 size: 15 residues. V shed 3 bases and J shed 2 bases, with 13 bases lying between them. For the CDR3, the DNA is TGCGCCAGCAGCTCCGTCGACGACTTCACAGATACGCAGTATTTT. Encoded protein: CASSSVDDFTDTQYF.

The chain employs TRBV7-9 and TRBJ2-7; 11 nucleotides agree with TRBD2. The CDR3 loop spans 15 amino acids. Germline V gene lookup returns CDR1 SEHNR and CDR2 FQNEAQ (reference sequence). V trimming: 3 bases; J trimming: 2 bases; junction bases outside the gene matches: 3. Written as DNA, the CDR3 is TGTGCCAGCAGCTTCGAGGGACTAGCGGCCTACGAGCAGTACTTC. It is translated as CASSFEGLAAYEQYF.

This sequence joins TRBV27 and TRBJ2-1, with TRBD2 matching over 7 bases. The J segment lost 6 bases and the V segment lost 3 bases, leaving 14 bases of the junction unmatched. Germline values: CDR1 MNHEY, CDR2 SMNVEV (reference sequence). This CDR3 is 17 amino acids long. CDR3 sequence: CASSFRRSGGRSNEQFF. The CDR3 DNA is TGTGCCAGCAGTTTCCGGCGGTCTGGCGGGAGATCCAATGAGCAGTTCTTC.

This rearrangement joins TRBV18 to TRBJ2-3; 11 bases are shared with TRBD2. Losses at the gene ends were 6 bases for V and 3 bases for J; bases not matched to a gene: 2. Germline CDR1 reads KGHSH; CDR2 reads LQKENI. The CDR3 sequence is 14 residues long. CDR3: CASSGTSGTDTQYF. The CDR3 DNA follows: TGTGCCAGCTCCGGGACTAGCGGAACAGATACGCAGTATTTT.

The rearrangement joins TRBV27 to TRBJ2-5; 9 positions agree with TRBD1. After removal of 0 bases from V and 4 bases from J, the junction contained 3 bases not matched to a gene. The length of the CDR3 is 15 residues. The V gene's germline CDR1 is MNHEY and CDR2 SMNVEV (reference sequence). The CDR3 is CASSLSTGGGETQYF. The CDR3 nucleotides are TGTGCCAGCAGTTTATCGACAGGGGGGGGAGAGACCCAGTACTTC.

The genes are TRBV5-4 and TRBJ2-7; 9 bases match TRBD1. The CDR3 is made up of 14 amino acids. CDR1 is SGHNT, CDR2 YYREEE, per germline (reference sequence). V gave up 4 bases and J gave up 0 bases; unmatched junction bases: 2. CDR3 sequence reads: CASSPGQGSYEQYF. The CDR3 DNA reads TGTGCCAGCAGCCCGGGACAGGGCTCCTACGAGCAGTACTTC.

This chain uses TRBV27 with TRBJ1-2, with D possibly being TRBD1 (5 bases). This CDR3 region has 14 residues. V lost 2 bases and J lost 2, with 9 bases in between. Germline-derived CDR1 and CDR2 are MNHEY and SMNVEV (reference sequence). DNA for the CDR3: TGTGCCAGCAGTTTAGACAGCTCAAACTATGGCTACACCTTC. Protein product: CASSLDSSNYGYTF.

This CDR3 reads CASSLGQGRYGYTF. The DNA of the CDR3 is TGTGCCAGCAGTTTAGGACAGGGGCGATATGGCTACACCTTC. V usage is TRBV28 and J usage is TRBJ1-2, with 9 positions matching TRBD1. Germline V gene data show CDR1 as MDHEN and CDR2 as SYDVKM. The ends lost 2 bases at V and 5 bases at J; junction bases unmatched: 3. This CDR3 is 14 amino acids long.

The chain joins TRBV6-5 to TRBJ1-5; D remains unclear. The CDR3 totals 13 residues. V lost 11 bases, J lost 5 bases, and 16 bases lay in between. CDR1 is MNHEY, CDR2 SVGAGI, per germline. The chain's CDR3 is CAASDTRDQPQHF. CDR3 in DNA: TGTGCCGCCAGCGATACTCGCGATCAGCCCCAGCATTTT.

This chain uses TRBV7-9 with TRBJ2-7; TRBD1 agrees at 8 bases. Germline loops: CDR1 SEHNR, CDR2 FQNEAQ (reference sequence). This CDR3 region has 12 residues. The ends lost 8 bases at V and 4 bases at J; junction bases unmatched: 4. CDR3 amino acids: CASADRDYEQYF. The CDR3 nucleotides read TGTGCCAGCGCGGACAGGGATTACGAGCAGTACTTC.

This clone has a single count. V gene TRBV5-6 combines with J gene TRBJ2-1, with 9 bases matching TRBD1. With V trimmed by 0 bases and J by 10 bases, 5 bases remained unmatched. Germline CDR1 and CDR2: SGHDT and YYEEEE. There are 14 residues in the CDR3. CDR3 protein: CASSLDRGRREQFF. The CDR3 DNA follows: TGTGCCAGCAGCTTGGACAGGGGGCGGCGCGAGCAGTTCTTC. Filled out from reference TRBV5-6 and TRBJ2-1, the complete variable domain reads DAGVTQSPTHLIKTRGQQVTLRCSPKSGHDTVSWYQQALGQGPQFIFQYYEEEERQRGNFPDRFSGHQFPNYSSELNVNALLLGDSALYLCASSLDRGRREQFFGPGTRLTVL.